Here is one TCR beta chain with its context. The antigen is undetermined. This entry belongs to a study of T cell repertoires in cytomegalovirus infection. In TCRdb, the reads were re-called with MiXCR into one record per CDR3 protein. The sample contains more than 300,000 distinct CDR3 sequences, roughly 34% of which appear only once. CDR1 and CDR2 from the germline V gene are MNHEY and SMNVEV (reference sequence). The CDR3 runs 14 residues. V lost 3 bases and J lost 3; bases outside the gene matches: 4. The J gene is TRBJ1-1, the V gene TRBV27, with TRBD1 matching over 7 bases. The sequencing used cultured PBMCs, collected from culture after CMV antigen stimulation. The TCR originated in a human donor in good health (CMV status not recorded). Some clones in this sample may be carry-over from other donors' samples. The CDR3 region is CASSLSGGDTEAFF. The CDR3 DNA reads TGTGCCAGCAGTTTGTCAGGGGGAGACACTGAAGCTTTCTTT.